The sequence of this T cell receptor (beta chain) was determined in a study of cytomegalovirus exposure and HLA in healthy donors. About the study: A later analysis reported the 120 validation repertoires used the same platform as the roughly 700 first-cohort repertoires. Overall study findings and caveats: Altogether, about 160 TCR beta chains were recorded as cytomegalovirus-associated. According to a later analysis, TCR clusters from the first cohort tended to co-occur in the 120 or so validation repertoires.

The donors were members of the roughly 130-subject validation cohort (separate from the roughly 660-subject first cohort). V was clipped by 5 bases and J by 2 bases, with 9 bases between them. The CDR3 has 13 residues. Germline CDR1 LNHDA, CDR2 SQIVND (reference sequence). TCRdb's copy holds only in-frame clones and misses some; the assay was immunoSEQ multiplex PCR. Altogether about 110,000 clones are present, approximately 85% being singletons, with the ten largest covering 3% to 3.5%. Remarks on this clone: What it binds is not known.

The source of this sequence is a woman aged 18-30 years in good health and CMV-seronegative. The chain is built from TRBV19 and TRBJ2-5, with D unclear. The sample taken for sequencing was PBMCs. The CDR3 DNA follows: TGTGCCAGTAGTCGCAGTTATCAAGAGACCCAGTACTTC. It specifies CASSRSYQETQYF.